A selection of T cell receptor beta chains follows, all from one sample in a study of T cells in Graves' hyperthyroidism and ophthalmopathy. TCRdb used MiXCR to reprocess the multiplex PCR reads, holding one entry per CDR3 protein. The table includes a few hundred thousand distinct CDR3 sequences, roughly 12% detected once. Sequenced input: blood. These receptors were taken from a man aged 25-45 years with Graves' hyperthyroidism that later progressed to Graves' ophthalmopathy. Each CDR3 is given with its conserved first and last residue. Each record gives: V gene, clone size, J gene, D gene, CDR3 protein, CDR3 DNA. The D gene is left open where the match is weak. Clone size is given for some rows only: seen once, a few or many times, or a class if the clone is expanded.

V: TRBV5-5; size: few; J: TRBJ1-5; D: -; CDR3: CASSDWGGPNQPQHF; DNA: TGTGCCAGCAGCGATTGGGGAGGACCCAATCAGCCCCAGCATTTT
V: TRBV19; size: -; J: TRBJ1-2; D: -; CDR3: CASSVQVANYGYTF; DNA: TGTGCCAGTAGTGTTCAGGTGGCTAACTATGGCTACACCTTC
V: TRBV12-3/TRBV12-4; size: many; J: TRBJ2-5; D: -; CDR3: CASSSSGRQETQYF; DNA: TGTGCCAGCAGTTCGTCGGGAAGGCAAGAGACCCAGTACTTC
V: TRBV30; size: many; J: TRBJ1-2; D: TRBD1; CDR3: CAWRTTGGASFSGGYTF; DNA: TGTGCCTGGAGGACCACAGGGGGCGCCAGTTTCAGTGGTGGCTACACCTTC
V: TRBV11-2; size: many; J: TRBJ2-2; D: TRBD2; CDR3: CASSFSAGEGTGELFF; DNA: TGTGCCAGCAGCTTCTCTGCGGGGGAGGGCACCGGGGAGCTGTTTTTT
V: TRBV30; size: many; J: TRBJ1-1; D: -; CDR3: CAWSSDGNTEAFF; DNA: TGTGCCTGGAGTTCGGACGGGAACACTGAAGCTTTCTTT
V: TRBV6-1; size: many; J: TRBJ2-7; D: -; CDR3: CASSWGHQLSYEQYF; DNA: TGTGCCAGCAGCTGGGGACATCAACTCTCCTACGAGCAGTACTTC
V: TRBV9; size: -; J: TRBJ1-1; D: TRBD1; CDR3: CASSVSGGQASEAFF; DNA: TGTGCCAGCAGCGTAAGTGGGGGACAGGCTTCTGAAGCTTTCTTT
V: TRBV12-3/TRBV12-4; size: many; J: TRBJ2-7; D: -; CDR3: CASSEQGVQNEQYF; DNA: TGTGCCAGCAGCGAACAGGGAGTGCAGAACGAGCAGTACTTC
V: TRBV5-1; size: many; J: TRBJ2-3; D: TRBD2; CDR3: CASSLGEGWANTQYF; DNA: TGCGCCAGCAGCCTCGGGGAGGGTTGGGCAAATACGCAGTATTTT
V: TRBV3-1; size: -; J: TRBJ2-7; D: TRBD2; CDR3: CASSQKGQRGGRKQYF; DNA: TGTGCCAGCAGCCAAAAGGGGCAGCGGGGGGGCCGCAAGCAGTACTTC
V: TRBV10-2; size: few; J: TRBJ1-1; D: -; CDR3: CASSAGRFTEAFF; DNA: TGCGCCAGCAGCGCAGGACGTTTCACTGAAGCTTTCTTT
V: TRBV27; size: -; J: TRBJ2-6; D: TRBD1; CDR3: CASSLQGAGANVLTF; DNA: TGTGCCAGCAGTTTACAGGGGGCGGGGGCCAACGTCCTGACTTTC
V: TRBV7-2; size: many; J: TRBJ1-4; D: TRBD1; CDR3: CASSPTTGQGEKLFF; DNA: TGTGCCAGCAGCCCGACAACGGGACAGGGAGAAAAACTGTTTTTT
V: TRBV20-1; size: many; J: TRBJ1-2; D: -; CDR3: CSARGEAGVHGYTF; DNA: TGCAGTGCTAGAGGGGAGGCCGGGGTGCATGGCTACACCTTC
V: TRBV28; size: many; J: TRBJ2-7; D: -; CDR3: CASNYRYTYEQYF; DNA: TGTGCCAGCAACTACAGGTATACCTACGAGCAGTACTTC
V: TRBV11-3; size: many; J: TRBJ2-1; D: TRBD1; CDR3: CASSNRGINEQFF; DNA: TGTGCCAGCAGCAACAGGGGAATCAATGAGCAGTTCTTC
V: TRBV7-9; size: few; J: TRBJ2-2; D: -; CDR3: CASRTIRGGGELFF; DNA: TGTGCCAGCAGAACAATCAGGGGAGGCGGGGAGCTGTTTTTT
V: TRBV7-8; size: many; J: TRBJ2-5; D: -; CDR3: CASSFRGARETQYF; DNA: TGTGCCAGCAGCTTTCGCGGGGCAAGGGAGACCCAGTACTTC
V: TRBV6-8; size: few; J: TRBJ1-5; D: -; CDR3: CASTRSAELNQPQHF; DNA: TGTGCCAGCACTCGCAGTGCAGAACTTAATCAGCCCCAGCATTTT
V: TRBV24-1; size: many; J: TRBJ2-7; D: -; CDR3: CATSDTGSGGSYEQYF; DNA: TGTGCCACCAGTGATACAGGGAGTGGAGGATCCTACGAGCAGTACTTC
V: TRBV20-1; size: once; J: TRBJ2-2; D: -; CDR3: CSARDRQRATGELFF; DNA: TGCAGTGCTAGAGATCGTCAAAGAGCCACCGGGGAGCTGTTTTTT
V: TRBV13; size: few; J: TRBJ1-3; D: -; CDR3: CASSFRRRSGNTIYF; DNA: TGTGCCAGCAGCTTCCGACGCCGCTCTGGAAACACCATATATTTT
V: TRBV13; size: -; J: TRBJ2-2; D: TRBD2; CDR3: CASSHTSGGPTGELFF; DNA: TGTGCCAGCAGCCATACTAGCGGGGGCCCTACCGGGGAGCTGTTTTTT
V: TRBV12-5; size: few; J: TRBJ2-1; D: -; CDR3: CASGKAGNEQFF; DNA: TGTGCTAGTGGGAAAGCTGGCAATGAGCAGTTCTTC
V: TRBV30; size: many; J: TRBJ1-5; D: -; CDR3: CAWSPFGQLKAQPQHF; DNA: TGTGCCTGGAGTCCTTTCGGACAATTGAAGGCTCAGCCCCAGCATTTT
V: TRBV5-1; size: many; J: TRBJ1-2; D: -; CDR3: CASSYQGDYGYTF; DNA: TGCGCCAGCAGCTATCAGGGAGACTATGGCTACACCTTC
V: TRBV6-5; size: -; J: TRBJ1-1; D: -; CDR3: CASSYLRGDTEAFF; DNA: TGTGCCAGCAGTTACCTCCGAGGGGACACTGAAGCTTTCTTT
V: TRBV5-1; size: many; J: TRBJ2-7; D: TRBD1; CDR3: CASSFRTGDVYEQYF; DNA: TGCGCCAGCAGCTTTCGGACAGGGGACGTCTACGAGCAGTACTTC
V: TRBV12-3/TRBV12-4; size: -; J: TRBJ2-3; D: TRBD1; CDR3: CASSNDRDRFSTDTQYF; DNA: TGTGCCAGCAGTAACGACAGGGATCGATTTAGCACAGATACGCAGTATTTT
V: TRBV11-3; size: many; J: TRBJ2-1; D: -; CDR3: CASSLAGASYNEQFF; DNA: TGTGCCAGCAGCTTAGCGGGAGCCTCCTACAATGAGCAGTTCTTC
V: TRBV11-3; size: many; J: TRBJ2-7; D: -; CDR3: CASSLARDYEQYF; DNA: TGTGCCAGCAGCTTAGCACGGGACTACGAGCAGTACTTC
V: TRBV7-9; size: few; J: TRBJ1-2; D: -; CDR3: CASSLAIGQYGYTF; DNA: TGTGCCAGCAGCTTAGCGATAGGGCAATATGGCTACACCTTC
V: TRBV4-1; size: many; J: TRBJ1-1; D: TRBD1; CDR3: CASSHARGGEAFF; DNA: TGCGCCAGCAGCCATGCCAGGGGGGGTGAAGCTTTCTTT
V: TRBV11-2; size: many; J: TRBJ1-1; D: -; CDR3: CASSSSGTGAFF; DNA: TGTGCCAGCAGCTCCTCCGGGACGGGGGCTTTCTTT
V: TRBV20-1; size: many; J: TRBJ2-1; D: TRBD2; CDR3: CSARANGGTMHSYNEQFF; DNA: TGCAGTGCTAGAGCAAATGGTGGGACTATGCACTCCTACAATGAGCAGTTCTTC
V: TRBV7-9; size: many; J: TRBJ2-7; D: TRBD1; CDR3: CASSPNQGTEAYEQYF; DNA: TGTGCCAGCAGCCCTAACCAAGGGACAGAAGCCTACGAGCAGTACTTC
V: TRBV20-1; size: few; J: TRBJ1-1; D: -; CDR3: CSARPQGRSEAFF; DNA: TGCAGTGCTAGGCCACAGGGAAGGTCTGAAGCTTTCTTT
V: TRBV5-4; size: -; J: TRBJ1-1; D: -; CDR3: CASSFGTHTEAFF; DNA: TGTGCCAGCAGCTTCGGGACTCACACTGAAGCTTTCTTT
V: TRBV30; size: many; J: TRBJ2-1; D: -; CDR3: CAWSVPPTEQFF; DNA: TGTGCCTGGAGTGTACCTCCTACTGAGCAGTTCTTC
V: TRBV28; size: many; J: TRBJ1-5; D: TRBD1; CDR3: CAIDQGVGNQPQHF; DNA: TGTGCCATTGACCAGGGGGTGGGCAATCAGCCCCAGCATTTT
V: TRBV6-5; size: many; J: TRBJ2-1; D: TRBD2; CDR3: CASSSPSSGGDNEQFF; DNA: TGTGCCAGCAGTTCCCCGAGTAGCGGGGGGGACAATGAGCAGTTCTTC
V: TRBV7-9; size: -; J: TRBJ1-2; D: TRBD1; CDR3: CASSESDRAPYGYTF; DNA: TGTGCCAGCAGCGAATCGGACAGGGCGCCTTATGGCTACACCTTC
V: TRBV7-2; size: -; J: TRBJ2-5; D: -; CDR3: CASSSRDSRFQETQYF; DNA: TGTGCCAGCAGCTCCCGGGACTCCCGTTTCCAAGAGACCCAGTACTTC
V: TRBV6-2/TRBV6-3; size: few; J: TRBJ1-2; D: TRBD1; CDR3: CASTNTGDGYTF; DNA: TGTGCCAGCACCAACACAGGGGATGGCTACACCTTC
V: TRBV4-1; size: many; J: TRBJ1-5; D: -; CDR3: CASSRDEGEQPQHF; DNA: TGCGCCAGCAGCCGCGACGAGGGGGAACAGCCCCAGCATTTT
V: TRBV6-1; size: few; J: TRBJ2-4; D: -; CDR3: CASSARGGGSKNIQYF; DNA: TGTGCCAGCAGTGCGCGGGGAGGGGGTTCCAAAAACATTCAGTACTTC
V: TRBV3-1; size: many; J: TRBJ2-3; D: TRBD2; CDR3: CASSLETSGGTDTQYF; DNA: TGTGCCAGCAGCTTAGAGACTAGCGGGGGCACAGATACGCAGTATTTT
V: TRBV2; size: many; J: TRBJ2-3; D: -; CDR3: CASSGTRLDTQYF; DNA: TGTGCCAGCAGTGGAACGCGGCTAGATACGCAGTATTTT
V: TRBV5-1; size: -; J: TRBJ2-3; D: TRBD2; CDR3: CASRPTSGYTDTQYF; DNA: TGCGCCAGCAGACCGACTAGCGGATACACAGATACGCAGTATTTT
V: TRBV12-3/TRBV12-4; size: -; J: TRBJ1-5; D: TRBD1; CDR3: CASGFGLEWTGGDQPQHF; DNA: TGTGCCAGCGGTTTCGGGCTCGAATGGACAGGGGGGGATCAGCCCCAGCATTTT
V: TRBV13; size: few; J: TRBJ1-3; D: -; CDR3: CASSFVNVGGNTIYF; DNA: TGTGCCAGCAGCTTCGTTAACGTCGGTGGGAACACCATATATTTT
V: TRBV3-1; size: many; J: TRBJ2-3; D: -; CDR3: CASSQEFPDTQYF; DNA: TGTGCCAGCAGCCAAGAATTCCCAGATACGCAGTATTTT
V: TRBV5-6; size: -; J: TRBJ2-7; D: -; CDR3: CASSLTTFVVGEQYF; DNA: TGTGCCAGCAGCTTGACAACCTTCGTAGTCGGGGAGCAGTACTTC
V: TRBV12-3/TRBV12-4; size: many; J: TRBJ2-3; D: TRBD1; CDR3: CASSTSDRLGTDTQYF; DNA: TGTGCCAGCAGTACATCGGACAGGCTCGGCACAGATACGCAGTATTTT
V: TRBV6-1; size: many; J: TRBJ2-1; D: -; CDR3: CASSEALGRGLGNEQFF; DNA: TGTGCCAGCAGTGAGGCCCTCGGGAGGGGGCTAGGAAATGAGCAGTTCTTC
V: TRBV3-1; size: once; J: TRBJ2-3; D: TRBD2; CDR3: CASSSAGGGTDTQYF; DNA: TGTGCCAGCAGCTCAGCGGGGGGCGGCACAGATACGCAGTATTTT
V: TRBV28; size: many; J: TRBJ2-3; D: -; CDR3: CASSWGYRDTQYF; DNA: TGTGCCAGCAGTTGGGGGTATAGGGATACGCAGTATTTT